The entry below gives a single TCR beta chain sequence along with its context. Its binding antigen is unknown. It has no much larger one-base neighbor in the sample; base qualities were not kept. The V and J ends are trimmed by 5 bases and 3 bases, leaving 17 bases between them. There are 15 amino acids in the CDR3, from cysteine to phenylalanine inclusive. Of the read, only the CDR3 DNA is kept; its 45 bases are in frame from base 1. From the germline V gene, CDR1 is KGHSH and CDR2 is LQKENI. Collaborating institutions collected whole blood in K2EDTA tubes following their own protocols. Collaborator samples were shipped for TCRbeta analysis as frozen whole blood, isolated PBMCs, or DNA extracted from either sample type. These data originate in a study of blood T cell repertoires in COVID-19 (TCRdb year 2020). Regarding the study in general: Collaborator samples came from the United States, Italy and Spain and covered acute and convalescent phases of COVID-19. The material from the prospective study consisted of cDNA or gDNA derived from T cells, B-cell-depleted T cells, or PBMCs. The dataset comprised deeply sampled blood TCRbeta repertoires from subjects exposed to, actively infected with, or recovered from COVID-19. The repertoires were released in a freely available public database meant as a resource for research on the immune response to SARS-CoV-2. The samples were drawn from two sources: the first 160 participants of the ongoing ImmuneRACE study, and 950 to 1,500 subjects contributed by 6 global collaborators. A de-identified subject ID, COVID-19 status, age in years and sex were almost always included in the sample metadata. Where available, HLA class I and class II types were taken from metadata supplied by the sample provider and were not determined by assay-based typing.

On the study overall, not on this receptor specifically: Clinical and demographic metadata were provided uncurated, with the amount varying by source and participant.

TCRbeta CDR3 regions were amplified from genomic DNA using the immunoSEQ Assay, a bias-controlled multiplex PCR. Turning to the authors' computational methods: The number of nucleated cells in each sample was estimated by amplification of reference gene primers within the assay. To quantify the absolute abundance of each unique TCRbeta CDR3 rearrangement, sequence reads were collapsed and filtered. For each sample, productive Simpson clonality was calculated by taking the square root of Simpson's diversity index across productive rearrangements. Drawn from immuneACCESS, this table holds only the in-frame rearrangements with V and J called that TCRdb kept. Clones are partly lost; checked studies trace under half to an unresolved V gene and leave the rest unexplained. V and J calls and clone size are as listed in that table; D and trimming were resolved from the DNA. This sample lists 90,000 to 130,000 clones; 70% to 90% were detected once. More than 4% of the sample goes to the ten largest clones.

This sequence was found in a human donor in a cohort sampled during active COVID-19. This chain joins TRBV18 to TRBJ2-7; TRBD1 is a possible D gene, resting on 6 matching bases. The sequenced sample consisted of peripheral blood. The CDR3 in this case is CASSAARDTNYEQYF. The DNA sequence is as follows: TGTGCCAGCTCAGCTGCCCGGGACACCAACTACGAGCAGTACTTC.